This T cell receptor beta chain was identified in a study of T cell changes during pregnancy in multiple sclerosis. The method was immunoSEQ multiplex PCR; TCRdb's version includes in-frame clones alone and lacks a portion of them. This table has tens of thousands of clones, 80% to 95% appearing once. Per germline, CDR1 SGHTA and CDR2 FQGNSA. V was pared by 3 bases and J by 7 bases, with 12 bases of the junction left unmatched. This CDR3 has 16 amino acids. This specimen was CD4+ T cells from peripheral blood mononuclear cells, taken after pregnancy. The chain joins TRBV7-2 to TRBJ1-3; TRBD1 aligns across 7 bases. The clonotype comes from a female donor in good health, enrolled as a control in a pregnancy study. DNA for the CDR3: TGTGCCAGCAGCTTGCTAAAGACAGGGACAACTAACACCATATATTTT. Translation: CASSLLKTGTTNTIYF.